These 4 T cell receptor beta chains share one sample of origin, sequenced in a study of blood T cells in healthy people across ages. The authors ran a second PCR of roughly 7 to 11 cycles using a sample-barcoded 5' primer and a J-beta primer mix. MiXCR, run by TCRdb on the 5' RACE reads, gives a single entry per CDR3 protein. Of 1.6 million or so distinct CDR3 sequences in the sample, about 35% were seen once. The sequencing input was blood. The receptors stem from a woman aged 25 to 39 in good health.

Only one count was recorded for this clonotype. This may come from a read error, since a much larger clone is one base off. The chain carries TRBV4-1 and TRBJ2-1; D remains ambiguous. Germline-derived CDR1 and CDR2 are MGHRA and YSYEKL. The CDR3 consists of 14 residues. For the CDR3, the DNA is TGCGCCAGCAGCCAAGGCTTAGGCTACAGTGAGCAGTTCTTC. Protein sequence: CASSQGLGYSEQFF.

The V gene is TRBV5-8, the J gene TRBJ2-6; D is unresolved. This CDR3 region has 16 residues. The germline gives CDR1 SGHTS, CDR2 YDEGEE. Trimming shortened V by 6 bases and J by 4 bases, and 17 bases separated the two germline ends. CDR3 amino acids: CASTQSGLSGANVLTF. In DNA, the CDR3 is TGTGCCAGCACCCAAAGTGGTCTCTCGGGGGCCAACGTCCTGACTTTC.

The chain recombines TRBV6-1 with TRBJ2-7; weak D call: TRBD1 (5 bases). The CDR3 runs to 15 residues. The V end was cut by 6 bases, the J end by 4 bases, with 19 bases between. Germline V gene data show CDR1 as MNHNS and CDR2 as SASEGT. The DNA of the CDR3 is TGTGCCAGCAGCCAAGATCTTGCAGGGTGGTACGAGCAGTACTTC. Translating gives CASSQDLAGWYEQYF.

CDR3 region: CASSPRGWAGVNEQYF. The CDR3 nucleotides read TGTGCCAGCAGTCCACGAGGTTGGGCGGGAGTGAACGAGCAGTACTTC. The rearrangement joins TRBV28 to TRBJ2-7; 7 nucleotides match TRBD2. The CDR3 consists of 16 residues. Per germline, CDR1 MDHEN and CDR2 SYDVKM. The junction had 15 bases not matched to a gene; V was cut back by 5 bases and J by 5 bases.